The 25 T cell receptor beta chains given below trace back to one sample, sequenced in a study of shared clonotypes between healthy human individuals. Naive CD8 populations comprised CD45RO-negative cells positively selected for CCR7, excluding terminally differentiated effector memory CD45RA+ cells. TCRdb keeps only in-frame clones here, not all; method: immunoSEQ multiplex PCR. There are about 2 million clones in the sample; about 94% occur only once, and about 1.1% lies in the top ten. Sequencing was done on a sample of naive CD8+ T cells sorted from blood. The receptors were gathered from a man younger than 35 in good health.

This clone was seen once. The rearrangement uses TRBV9 and TRBJ2-1; no clear D gene. Trimming stripped 0 bases from V and 4 bases from J, with 5 bases between. Germline V gene lookup returns CDR1 SGDLS and CDR2 YYNGEE. There are 13 residues in the CDR3. The CDR3 here is CASSVGRYNEQFF. The CDR3 DNA reads as TGTGCCAGCAGCGTAGGTCGATACAATGAGCAGTTCTTC.

The CDR3 protein is CASSLAGQYTEAFF. The CDR3 bases are TGTGCCAGCAGTCTCGCGGGACAGTACACTGAAGCTTTCTTT. The V call is TRBV5-4, the J call TRBJ1-1, with 7 nucleotides matching TRBD1. The CDR3 runs 14 residues. Losses at the gene ends were 5 bases for V and 3 bases for J; bases not matched to a gene: 7. Per germline, CDR1 SGHNT and CDR2 YYREEE (reference sequence).

V and J are TRBV28 and TRBJ2-1; TRBD1 agrees at 8 bases. This CDR3 spans 15 amino acids. V shed 6 bases and J 5 bases; nucleotides not matched to a gene: 9. CDR1 and CDR2 (germline): MDHEN, SYDVKM. DNA for the CDR3: TGTGCCAGCAGCCAGGACAGGGTGCACCACAATGAGCAGTTCTTC. Residues: CASSQDRVHHNEQFF.

J is TRBJ2-2 and V is TRBV2; tentatively, D is TRBD2 (5 bases). Germline V lookup: CDR1 SNHLY, CDR2 FYNNEI. There are 15 residues in the CDR3. The V end lost 10 bases, the J end lost 2 bases, and 17 bases lay between the germline ends. CDR3 protein: CATFPPEGNTGELFF. CDR3 sequence (DNA): TGTGCCACTTTCCCTCCAGAGGGAAACACCGGGGAGCTGTTTTTT.

This chain joins TRBV2 and TRBJ1-5; perhaps TRBD1 as D (5 bases). The CDR3 has 13 amino acids. Looked up from germline, CDR1 is SNHLY and CDR2 is FYNNEI. V was trimmed by 7 bases and J by 6 bases, leaving 13 bases between them. CDR3 nucleotides: TGTGCCAGCATTGACAGAGCGGGTCAGCCCCAGCATTTT. This encodes CASIDRAGQPQHF.

The CDR3 DNA follows: TGTGCCAGCAGCTTTGGGACAGGGGACCCGGTATCCCCCTACGAGCAGTACTTC. Translating it yields CASSFGTGDPVSPYEQYF. The chain employs TRBV11-2 and TRBJ2-7; TRBD1 agrees at 10 bases. Per germline, CDR1 SGHAT and CDR2 FQNNGV. The CDR3 spans 18 residues. V was pared by 3 bases and J by 2 bases, with 13 bases of the junction left unmatched.

The CDR3 nucleotides are TGTGCCAGCAGTGAAGTTGGCGGGAGGAGGTTCTTC. Translated, it gives CASSEVGGRRFF. The V call is TRBV6-1, the J call TRBJ2-1; 8 nucleotides match TRBD2. This CDR3 is built from 12 residues. Per germline, CDR1 MNHNS and CDR2 SASEGT. V shed 1 base and J 15 bases; nucleotides not matched to a gene: 5.

The rearrangement uses TRBV7-6 and TRBJ2-2; 13 nucleotides line up with TRBD2. The V segment lost 5 bases and the J segment 6 bases; nucleotides outside the gene matches: 9. CDR3 length: 17 amino acids. From germline, CDR1 is SGHVS and CDR2 FNYEAQ. CDR3 nucleotides: TGTGCCAGCAGCCCTATGGGACTAGCGGGATCTCCCGGGGAGCTGTTTTTT. Protein sequence: CASSPMGLAGSPGELFF. The full variable domain, with the rest looked up from reference TRBV7-6 and TRBJ2-2, is GAGVSQSPRYKVTKRGQDVALRCDPISGHVSLYWYRQALGQGPEFLTYFNYEAQQDKSGLPNDRFSAERPEGSISTLTIQRTEQRDSAMYRCASSPMGLAGSPGELFFGEGSRLTVL.

This CDR3 reads CASSQARYGELFF. CDR3 coding DNA: TGCGCCAGCAGCCAAGCCCGGTACGGGGAGCTGTTTTTT. The V and J genes are TRBV4-3 and TRBJ2-2; no reliable D call. This CDR3 region has 13 residues. CDR1 is LGHNA, CDR2 YSLEER, per germline. With 1 base removed from V and 7 bases from J, the gap between germline ends came to 7 bases.

The chain uses TRBV6-5 and TRBJ2-7; maybe TRBD1 (7 bases). This CDR3 comprises 15 residues. V lost 0 bases and J 4 bases, leaving 13 bases between the germline ends. Germline CDR1 MNHEY, CDR2 SVGAGI. The CDR3 loop is CASSYSPAGGYEQYF. CDR3 nucleotide sequence: TGTGCCAGCAGTTACTCACCGGCAGGGGGGTACGAGCAGTACTTC.

This sequence joins TRBV7-2 and TRBJ1-1; 7 bases are shared with TRBD1. This CDR3 is 14 amino acids long. J gave up 3 bases and V 2 bases, and 3 bases lay outside the gene matches. The germline CDR1 and CDR2 sequences are SGHTA and FQGNSA. DNA for the CDR3: TGTGCCAGCAGCTTACTAGGGGGCGACACTGAAGCTTTCTTT. It specifies CASSLLGGDTEAFF.

This clone was seen once. This chain uses TRBV18 with TRBJ1-1; D remains ambiguous. This CDR3 is built from 15 residues. The V end lost 0 bases, the J end lost 0 bases, and 8 bases lay between the germline ends. The V gene's germline CDR1 is KGHSH and CDR2 LQKENI. CDR3 bases: TGTGCCAGCTCACCACCTATGGACCTGAACACTGAAGCTTTCTTT. Translation gives CASSPPMDLNTEAFF.

Of note for this clone: Other DNA variants within this sample encode the same CDR3. The chain links TRBV13 to TRBJ1-3, with a weak D call TRBD1 (5 bases). From germline, CDR1 is PRHDT and CDR2 FYEKMQ (reference sequence). CDR3 length: 15 amino acids. V dropped 1 base and J dropped 0 bases, with 7 bases sitting between them. The CDR3 DNA follows: TGTGCCAGCAGCTTAGAAGGGGACTCTGGAAACACCATATATTTT. Translation gives CASSLEGDSGNTIYF.

The chain combines TRBV29-1 with TRBJ2-3; 12 bases line up with TRBD1. Germline V gene data show CDR1 as SQVTM and CDR2 as ANQGSEA. The CDR3 extends over 15 amino acids. V shed 5 bases, J shed 0 bases, and the junction held 3 bases outside the gene matches. In DNA, the CDR3 is TGCAGCGTTCAGGGACAGGGGGCTAGCACAGATACGCAGTATTTT. Translation gives CSVQGQGASTDTQYF.

V usage is TRBV10-1 and J usage is TRBJ1-1; TRBD1 is a possible D gene (6 bases). Per germline, CDR1 WNHNN and CDR2 SYGVQD (reference sequence). The CDR3 covers 14 residues. Deletions cut 0 bases from V and 8 bases from J, with 13 bases between. The CDR3 loop is CASSESPGGEEAFF. The CDR3 DNA sequence: TGCGCCAGCAGTGAGTCACCCGGGGGCGAGGAAGCTTTCTTT.

A note on this clone: The same CDR3 can be traced to other DNA sequences in this sample. The chain couples TRBV4-1 to TRBJ2-7; the D is unclear. CDR1 is MGHRA and CDR2 is YSYEKL in the germline V gene. The germline V and J ends were trimmed by 1 base and 1 base, with 8 bases remaining between them. This CDR3 comprises 14 residues. CDR3 amino acids: CASSQVQDSYEQYF. Written as DNA, the CDR3 is TGCGCCAGCAGCCAAGTCCAGGATTCCTACGAGCAGTACTTC.

The V call is TRBV27, the J call TRBJ2-1; the D is unclear. From germline, CDR1 is MNHEY and CDR2 SMNVEV (reference sequence). The CDR3 sequence is 14 residues long. V lost 3 bases and J 2 bases, leaving 8 bases between the germline ends. CDR3 nucleotides: TGTGCCAGCAGTTTGCGTAGCCCCTACAATGAGCAGTTCTTC. It specifies CASSLRSPYNEQFF.

The J gene is TRBJ1-4, the V gene TRBV5-1; no clear D gene. The length of the CDR3 is 12 residues. Between the trimmed V and J ends, which lost 4 bases and 8 bases, there was a span of 9 bases. Germline lookup yields CDR1 SGHRS and CDR2 YFSETQ. CDR3 sequence reads: CASSQDDEKLFF. The CDR3 region has the DNA TGCGCCAGCAGCCAGGACGACGAAAAACTGTTTTTT.

V usage is TRBV13 and J usage is TRBJ1-5; D uncertain. The ends were cut back, 0 bases at V and 8 bases at J, with 8 bases in the middle. The length of the CDR3 is 13 residues. CDR1 and CDR2 (germline): PRHDT, FYEKMQ (reference sequence). CDR3 region: CASSLGRREPQHF. CDR3 sequence (DNA): TGTGCCAGCAGCTTAGGCCGCCGGGAGCCCCAGCATTTT.

The chain recombines TRBV30 with TRBJ1-4; 11 bases fit TRBD1. Germline-derived CDR1 and CDR2 are GTSNPN and SVGIG (reference sequence). The ends lost 3 bases at V and 8 bases at J; junction bases unmatched: 5. The CDR3 length is 14 residues. The CDR3, as DNA: TGTGCCTGGAGCGCCGGACAGGGGGCAGAAAAACTGTTTTTT. This gives the protein CAWSAGQGAEKLFF.

Details on this clone: Different DNA sequences within this sample yield the same CDR3. The chain links TRBV7-9 to TRBJ2-7; D call uncertain. CDR1 and CDR2 (germline): SEHNR, FQNEAQ (reference sequence). Trimming cost V 1 base and J 4 bases, with 2 bases left between them. The CDR3 extends over 11 amino acids. The CDR3, as DNA: TGTGCCAGCAGCTTAGTTTACGAGCAGTACTTC. Its translation is CASSLVYEQYF.

V usage is TRBV7-6 and J usage is TRBJ2-5; no clear D gene. V dropped 5 bases and J dropped 4 bases, with 11 bases sitting between them. Germline CDR1 is SGHVS and CDR2 is FNYEAQ. The CDR3 totals 13 residues. The CDR3 coding sequence is TGTGCCAGCAGCGGGAACTCGATAGAGACCCAGTACTTC. This translates into CASSGNSIETQYF.

The rearrangement joins TRBV4-1 to TRBJ2-7, with D perhaps matching TRBD1 or TRBD2 (5 bases each). This CDR3 has 15 residues. Deletions cut 0 bases from V and 0 bases from J, with 9 bases between. Germline V gene lookup returns CDR1 MGHRA and CDR2 YSYEKL. This CDR3 is CASSQEPGSSYEQYF. CDR3 bases: TGCGCCAGCAGCCAAGAGCCAGGGAGCTCCTACGAGCAGTACTTC.

The V and J genes are TRBV4-1 and TRBJ1-1; D gene unclear. This CDR3 contains 13 residues. CDR1 is MGHRA, CDR2 YSYEKL, per germline. Trimming stripped 8 bases from V and 6 bases from J, with 16 bases between. CDR3 sequence (DNA): TGCGCCAGCGGGATAGGGATGATCGCTGAAGCTTTCTTT. It encodes CASGIGMIAEAFF.

V is TRBV6-1 and J is TRBJ1-1; D may be TRBD1 (5 bases). The CDR3 runs 14 residues. Deletions cut 9 bases from V and 1 base from J, with 15 bases between. Germline values: CDR1 MNHNS, CDR2 SASEGT. DNA of the CDR3: TGTGCCAGTTCCCCTCGGGGGTGGAACACTGAAGCTTTCTTT. Translation: CASSPRGWNTEAFF.